The sample holds one count of the clone carrying this TCR beta chain. This entry belongs to a study of shared clonotypes between healthy human individuals. Evenly divided among several immunoSEQ plates was the genomic DNA of each subset. Assay used: immunoSEQ multiplex PCR; TCRdb lists only in-frame clones, some missing. The sample lists about half a million clones, approximately 84% occurring once. The CDR3 covers 16 residues. Looked up from germline, CDR1 is LGHNA and CDR2 is YNFKEQ. V was pared by 4 bases and J by 3 bases, with 5 bases of the junction left unmatched. The TCR originated in a woman aged 40 to 50 in good health. Some clones in this sample may be carry-over from other donors' samples. The sequencing input was PBMCs. This chain links TRBV4-2 with TRBJ2-2; 10 bases are shared with TRBD1. The CDR3 DNA follows: TGTGCCAGCAGCCCCGTAGGACAGGGGGACACCGGGGAGCTGTTTTTT. As protein: CASSPVGQGDTGELFF.